A single sample gave rise to the 20 T cell receptor beta chains below, sequenced in a study of T cell responses to AZD1222 COVID-19 vaccine (TCRdb year 2021). The library was produced with the immunoSEQ multiplex PCR assay. TCRdb holds this immuneACCESS table with in-frame rearrangements only. Some clones are missing; in checked studies, unresolved V genes explain under half, and the rest has no known cause. In all, the sample holds roughly 200,000 clones, and 70% to 90% of those were seen once. Jointly, the top ten make up approximately 7.7% of the sample. Explained via the paper, the time point label denotes: baseline before first vaccination. The material sequenced was peripheral blood, taken on day 0 of AZD1222 vaccination. The source of these receptors is an adult in good health.

The rearrangement links TRBV11-2 to TRBJ2-2; D is uncertain. Germline CDR1 SGHAT, CDR2 FQNNGV. Deletions cut 3 bases from V and 3 bases from J, with 11 bases between. The CDR3 has 15 residues. In DNA form, the CDR3 reads TGTGCCAGCAGCTTGGGCTCTTTGGACACCGGGGAGCTGTTTTTT. This codes for CASSLGSLDTGELFF. Looking up the rest from reference TRBV11-2 and TRBJ2-2 gives the full variable domain: EAGVAQSPRYKIIEKRQSVAFWCNPISGHATLYWYQQILGQGPKLLIQFQNNGVVDDSQLPKDRFSAERLKGVDSTLKIQPAKLEDSAVYLCASSLGSLDTGELFFGEGSRLTVL.

J is TRBJ2-1 and V is TRBV30, with D uncertain. The CDR3 is 14 residues long. Germline assignment: CDR1 GTSNPN and CDR2 SVGIG (reference sequence). Trimming took 5 bases from V and 4 from J, leaving 15 bases between them. The CDR3 sequence is CAWEPWTEYNEQFF. The CDR3 DNA is TGTGCCTGGGAACCCTGGACCGAGTACAATGAGCAGTTCTTC.

The V gene is TRBV5-1, the J gene TRBJ2-5, with 10 nucleotides matching TRBD2. Germline values: CDR1 SGHRS, CDR2 YFSETQ. Trimming removed 3 bases from V and 1 base from J; junction bases left unmatched: 6. The CDR3 totals 16 residues. CDR3 protein: CASSYYSGGPQETQYF. The CDR3, as DNA: TGCGCCAGCAGCTACTATAGCGGGGGGCCCCAAGAGACCCAGTACTTC.

The chain uses TRBV30 and TRBJ2-3; 9 bases align to TRBD2. The length of the CDR3 is 13 residues. V lost 8 bases, J lost 5 bases, and 8 bases stayed unmatched. Germline CDR1 and CDR2: GTSNPN and SVGIG (reference sequence). CDR3 loop: CAGSGGRGDTQYF. The CDR3 DNA sequence: TGTGCCGGCAGCGGGGGGCGAGGAGATACGCAGTATTTT.

This chain connects TRBV3-1 (or the pseudogene TRBV3-2) to TRBJ1-3; a possible D gene is TRBD1 (5 bases). Germline V CDR1 and CDR2: LGHDT, YNNKEL (reference sequence). V lost 0 bases, J lost 7 bases, and 16 bases lay in between. The CDR3 sequence is 16 residues long. The CDR3 is CASSQDGQGDWNTIYF. CDR3 DNA sequence: TGTGCCAGCAGCCAAGATGGGCAGGGTGATTGGAACACCATATATTTT.

V gene TRBV27 combines with J gene TRBJ2-7; 7 positions agree with TRBD1. The length of the CDR3 is 11 residues. CDR1 is MNHEY, CDR2 SMNVEV, per germline (reference sequence). V shed 6 bases, J shed 4 bases, and the junction held 0 bases outside the gene matches. The CDR3 region has the DNA TGTGCCAGCAGGGACAGGTACGAGCAGTACTTC. Amino acids: CASRDRYEQYF.

The rearrangement links TRBV10-3 to TRBJ2-5; perhaps TRBD1 as D (6 bases). Trimming took off 4 bases at V and 3 bases at J, with 9 bases between the two ends. The CDR3 is 13 amino acids. Germline V gene data show CDR1 as ENHRY and CDR2 as SYGVKD. The CDR3 loop reads CAISGAGEETQYF. The CDR3 nucleotides are TGTGCCATCAGTGGGGCAGGGGAAGAGACCCAGTACTTC.

The rearrangement uses TRBV6-5 and TRBJ2-1; 9 nucleotides agree with TRBD1. Germline V lookup: CDR1 MNHEY, CDR2 SVGAGI. Unmatched junction bases numbered 6, after V lost 6 bases and J lost 9 bases. This CDR3 region has 13 residues. Written as DNA, the CDR3 is TGTGCCAGCAGCGCCACAGGGGGCGGTGAGCAGTTCTTC. Translated: CASSATGGGEQFF.

The chain recombines TRBV6-2 or TRBV6-3 with TRBJ1-2; 8 positions agree with TRBD1. CDR1 and CDR2 from the germline V gene are MNHEY and SVGEGT. The V gene end was trimmed by 5 bases and the J gene end by 2 bases; junction bases not matched to a gene: 7. The CDR3 consists of 15 residues. Here the CDR3 reads CASSSRDRKNYGYTF. CDR3 DNA: TGTGCCAGCAGTAGCCGGGACAGGAAAAACTATGGCTACACCTTC.

This chain uses TRBV11-2 with TRBJ1-1; perhaps TRBD1 as D (5 bases). V shed 1 base and J shed 4 bases, with 10 bases lying between them. Germline V lookup: CDR1 SGHAT, CDR2 FQNNGV. The CDR3 is made up of 14 amino acids. CDR3 coding DNA: TGTGCCAGCAGCTTAGGTCAGGGTAGCACTGAAGCTTTCTTT. This translates into CASSLGQGSTEAFF.

V gene TRBV3-1 (or the pseudogene TRBV3-2) combines with J gene TRBJ2-3; D is uncertain. Between the trimmed V and J ends, which lost 5 bases and 8 bases, there was a span of 14 bases. Germline loops: CDR1 LGHDT, CDR2 YNNKEL (reference sequence). CDR3 length: 13 residues. As DNA, the CDR3 is TGTGCCAGCAGCTACAGCTCACCAGGTACGCAGTATTTT. Translating gives CASSYSSPGTQYF.

V gene TRBV11-2 combines with J gene TRBJ1-1; D not resolved. CDR3 length: 16 residues. Trimming shortened V by 0 bases and J by 1 base, and 12 bases separated the two germline ends. Germline V CDR1 and CDR2: SGHAT, FQNNGV. In nucleotides, the CDR3 is TGTGCCAGCAGCTTAGATTGGCGAGGAACGAACACTGAAGCTTTCTTT. This gives the protein CASSLDWRGTNTEAFF.

The J gene is TRBJ1-2, the V gene TRBV7-2; 7 nucleotides line up with TRBD1. Germline CDR1 SGHTA, CDR2 FQGNSA. V lost 5 bases to trimming and J lost 4 bases; unmatched junction nucleotides: 4. CDR3 length: 13 residues. CDR3 loop: CASSVGGGYGYTF. The CDR3 DNA is TGTGCCAGCAGCGTAGGGGGCGGCTATGGCTACACCTTC.

J is TRBJ2-5 and V is TRBV27; 7 nucleotides align to TRBD1. J was trimmed by 7 bases and V by 4 bases; bases with no gene match: 15. The CDR3 contains 16 residues. Germline CDR1 is MNHEY and CDR2 is SMNVEV (reference sequence). The CDR3, as DNA: TGTGCCAGCAGTTGGGACAGTGGTGGCCTCAAGGGGACCCAGTACTTC. Its protein product is CASSWDSGGLKGTQYF.

The J gene is TRBJ1-2, the V gene TRBV19; no reliable D call. Germline values: CDR1 LNHDA, CDR2 SQIVND (reference sequence). V gave up 6 bases and J gave up 6 bases, with 17 bases separating them. The CDR3 spans 14 residues. The CDR3 loop is CASRESSHSDGYTF. In DNA form, the CDR3 reads TGTGCCAGTAGGGAGAGCAGCCACTCAGATGGCTACACCTTC. The full variable domain, in which reference TRBV19 and TRBJ1-2 provide the parts outside the CDR3, is DGGITQSPKYLFRKEGQNVTLSCEQNLNHDAMYWYRQDPGQGLRLIYYSQIVNDFQKGDIAEGYSVSREKKESFPLTVTSAQKNPTAFYLCASRESSHSDGYTFGSGTRLTVV.

V and J are TRBV5-6 and TRBJ2-5, with D perhaps being TRBD1 or TRBD2 (7 bases each). Trimming took 4 bases from V and 1 from J, leaving 14 bases between them. From germline, CDR1 is SGHDT and CDR2 YYEEEE. The CDR3 loop spans 15 amino acids. In DNA, the CDR3 is TGTGCCAGCAGCCCAGGGGGGGCCGGCCAAGAGACCCAGTACTTC. Amino acid sequence: CASSPGGAGQETQYF.

The rearrangement uses TRBV15 and TRBJ1-2; no clear D. The CDR3 extends over 15 amino acids. Germline V gene lookup returns CDR1 LNHNV and CDR2 YYDKDF (reference sequence). Trimming pared 3 bases from V and 0 bases from J, leaving 11 bases between. The CDR3 spells CATSRSQFSNYGYTF. As DNA, the CDR3 is TGTGCCACCAGCAGGTCACAGTTCTCTAACTATGGCTACACCTTC.

Turning to this clone: Other DNA sequences of this sample code for an identical CDR3. The rearrangement links TRBV29-1 to TRBJ1-1; weak D call: TRBD1 (5 bases). The CDR3 is made up of 12 amino acids. Germline loops: CDR1 SQVTM, CDR2 ANQGSEA. V lost 5 bases, J lost 1 base, and 8 bases lay in between. This chain's CDR3 is CSVSRGNTEAFF. The CDR3 DNA reads as TGCAGCGTTAGTAGGGGGAACACTGAAGCTTTCTTT.

The chain recombines TRBV23-1 with TRBJ1-4; D unclear. TRBV23-1 is treated as an ORF (open reading frame) with a function not yet certain. V was shortened by 10 bases and J by 0 bases, with 21 bases between the two germline ends. The CDR3 loop spans 17 amino acids. The DNA of the CDR3 is TGCGCCACCACCGGAAAAGTCAAACGGGCAACTAATGAAAAACTGTTTTTT. Its translation is CATTGKVKRATNEKLFF.

The chain carries TRBV2 and TRBJ1-1; 9 bases are shared with TRBD1. Trimming at V came to 6 bases and at J to 6 bases, leaving 8 bases not matched to a gene. CDR1 and CDR2 (germline): SNHLY, FYNNEI. This CDR3 has 14 amino acids. The CDR3 DNA reads TGTGCCAGCAGACCGGGACAGGGAATCCCTGAAGCTTTCTTT. It translates to CASRPGQGIPEAFF.